This TCR beta chain derives from a study of blood T cell repertoires in COVID-19. The data were produced by immunoSEQ multiplex PCR, yet TCRdb's version contains in-frame clones alone and is incomplete. The table records some 200,000 clones, under 95% of them present only once. The TCR originated in a man aged 25-45 years with acute or convalescent COVID-19. Sequencing used peripheral blood.

The CDR3 bases are TGTGCCAGCAGCTCGTCTAGCGGGAGTCTTGATGAGCAGTTCTTC. Its protein product is CASSSSSGSLDEQFF. The chain uses TRBV7-3 and TRBJ2-1, with TRBD2 matching 10 bases. J lost 8 bases, V lost 4 bases, and 8 bases had no gene match. The CDR3 has 15 residues. Germline V CDR1 and CDR2: SGHTA, FQGTGA.